This TCR beta chain was profiled in a study of cytomegalovirus exposure and HLA in healthy donors. This PCR relied on a set of 60 Vbeta primers and 13 Jbeta primers. Method: immunoSEQ multiplex PCR; TCRdb's copy keeps in-frame clones and lacks some. The sample's table shows roughly 110,000 clones. From germline, CDR1 is MNHNY and CDR2 SVGAGI (reference sequence). Trimming removed 7 bases from V and 1 base from J, with 8 bases in between. The CDR3 length is 12 residues. The source material was PBMCs. This sequence joins TRBV6-6 and TRBJ2-7; D is unresolved. This TCR was sampled from a man aged 40-55 years in good health and CMV-seropositive. CDR3 in DNA: TGTGCCAGCACAGGTCTATCCTACGAGCAGTACTTC. Amino acids: CASTGLSYEQYF.